One and the same sample provided the 4 T cell receptor beta chains below, sequenced in a study of T cells after yellow fever vaccination. TCRdb processed the 5' RACE reads anew with MiXCR; each CDR3 protein has one entry. The sample carries about 300,000 distinct CDR3 sequences, approximately 10% recorded once. The material sequenced was CD4+ T cells sorted from PBMCs, taken 5 days after the yellow fever booster vaccination. The receptors were gathered from a man aged 18 to 29 who received the YFV17D yellow fever vaccine.

This clonotype has only a few counts. The gene calls are TRBV28 and TRBJ2-1, with a possible D match to TRBD2 (5 bases). The CDR3 has 12 amino acids. Germline values: CDR1 MDHEN, CDR2 SYDVKM. Trimming took 4 bases from V and 8 from J, leaving 9 bases between them. The CDR3 DNA follows: TGTGCCAGCAGTTCTAGCCTCCATGAGCAGTTCTTC. Its protein is CASSSSLHEQFF.

The V gene is TRBV5-1, the J gene TRBJ2-3; no clear D gene. The CDR3 is 13 residues long. The ends were cut back, 5 bases at V and 6 bases at J, with 13 bases in the middle. Germline V gene lookup returns CDR1 SGHRS and CDR2 YFSETQ. The CDR3 nucleotides read TGCGCCAGCAGGGCACGCCAGGACGATACGCAGTATTTT. This encodes CASRARQDDTQYF.

The chain couples TRBV29-1 to TRBJ1-1; 8 bases align to TRBD1. The CDR3 spans 13 residues. The V gene's germline CDR1 is SQVTM and CDR2 ANQGSEA. V shed 6 bases, J shed 11 bases, and the junction held 14 bases outside the gene matches. For the CDR3, the DNA is TGCAGCGTGAGCCAGGGGGCGCGGGCTCGGGCTTTCTTT. Protein: CSVSQGARARAFF.

This clonotype was detected ten times or more. The J gene is TRBJ2-5, the V gene TRBV5-1; 13 bases align to TRBD2. The V and J ends lost 5 bases and 5 bases, in that order; junction bases with no gene match: 6. This CDR3 spans 15 amino acids. Germline V gives CDR1 SGHRS, CDR2 YFSETQ. CDR3 sequence (DNA): TGCGCCAGCAGGCGGACTAGCGGGGGTTTTGAGACCCAGTACTTC. Translated: CASRRTSGGFETQYF.